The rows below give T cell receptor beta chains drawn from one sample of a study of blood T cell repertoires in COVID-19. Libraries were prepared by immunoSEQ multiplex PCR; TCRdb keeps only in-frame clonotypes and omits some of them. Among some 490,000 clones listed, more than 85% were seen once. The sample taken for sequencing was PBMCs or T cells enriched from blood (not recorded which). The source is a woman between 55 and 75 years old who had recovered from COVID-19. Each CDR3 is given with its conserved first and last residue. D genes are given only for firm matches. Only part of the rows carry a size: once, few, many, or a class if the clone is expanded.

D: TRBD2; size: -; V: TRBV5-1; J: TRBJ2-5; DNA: TGCGCCAGCAGAAGACTAGCCGCGGAGACCCAGTACTTC; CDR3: CASRRLAAETQYF
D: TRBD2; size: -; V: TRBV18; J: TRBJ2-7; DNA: TGTGCCAGCTCACCAGGACTAGCGGCCAACGAGCAGTACTTC; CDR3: CASSPGLAANEQYF
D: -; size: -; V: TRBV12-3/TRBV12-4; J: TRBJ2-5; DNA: TGTGCCAGCAGCCTACAGGGAAGGGAGACCCAGTACTTC; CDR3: CASSLQGRETQYF
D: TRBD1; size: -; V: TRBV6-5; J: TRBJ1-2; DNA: TGTGCCAGCAGGCGGACAGGGTTGATGTATGGCTACACCTTC; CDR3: CASRRTGLMYGYTF
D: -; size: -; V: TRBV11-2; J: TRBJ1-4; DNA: TGTGCCAGCAGCTTAGCCTCGGGACGGGGAGGGGAAAAACTGTTTTTT; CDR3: CASSLASGRGGEKLFF
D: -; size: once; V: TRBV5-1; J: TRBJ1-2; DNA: TGCGCCAGCAGCTTGGAGGGGGTGCAGTATTATGGCTACACCTTC; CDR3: CASSLEGVQYYGYTF
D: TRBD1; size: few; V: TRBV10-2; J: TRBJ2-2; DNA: TGCGCCAGCCACCCCACAGGGGGCACCGGGGAGCTGTTTTTT; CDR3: CASHPTGGTGELFF
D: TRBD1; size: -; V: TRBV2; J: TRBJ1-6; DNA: TGTGCCAGCAGCGATGACAGGGGATCACCCCTCCACTTT; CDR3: CASSDDRGSPLHF
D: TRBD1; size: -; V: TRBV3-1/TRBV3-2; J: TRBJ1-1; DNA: TGTGCCAGCAGCCCCCGGACAGGGGCATTTTGGAACACTGAAGCTTTCTTT; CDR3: CASSPRTGAFWNTEAFF
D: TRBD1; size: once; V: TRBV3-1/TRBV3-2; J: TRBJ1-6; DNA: TGTGCCAGCTCGCCGGGACAGGGCTATTCACCCCTCCACTTT; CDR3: CASSPGQGYSPLHF
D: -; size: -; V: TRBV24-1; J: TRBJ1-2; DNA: TGTGCCACCAGTGTTTCGAACTATGGCTACACCTTC; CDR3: CATSVSNYGYTF
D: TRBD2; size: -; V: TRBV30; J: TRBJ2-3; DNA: TGTGCCTGGACTAGCGGGGCTCTCACAGATACGCAGTATTTT; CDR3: CAWTSGALTDTQYF
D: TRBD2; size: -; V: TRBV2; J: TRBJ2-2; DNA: TGTGCCAGCAGTGTTCTAGCGGCCAACACCGGGGAGCTGTTTTTT; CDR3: CASSVLAANTGELFF
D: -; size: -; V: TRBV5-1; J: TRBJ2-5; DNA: TGCGCCAGCAGGAGAGGGGGGGGGCCAGAGACCCAGTACTTC; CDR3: CASRRGGGPETQYF
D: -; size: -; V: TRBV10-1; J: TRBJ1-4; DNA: TGCGCCAGCAGTGAGTCCACGAGAGCCCCGAATGAAAAACTGTTTTTT; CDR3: CASSESTRAPNEKLFF
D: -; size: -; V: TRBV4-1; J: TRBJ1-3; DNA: TGCGCCAGCAGCCAATCCCGGGGATCTGGAAACACCATATATTTT; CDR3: CASSQSRGSGNTIYF
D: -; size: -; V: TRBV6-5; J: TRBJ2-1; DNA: TGTGCCAGCAGCCTAACCGGGTCCTACTACAATGAGCAGTTCTTC; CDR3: CASSLTGSYYNEQFF
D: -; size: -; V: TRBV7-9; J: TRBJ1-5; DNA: TGTGCCAGCAGCAGTGACAGGACCAATCAGCCCCAGCATTTT; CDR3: CASSSDRTNQPQHF